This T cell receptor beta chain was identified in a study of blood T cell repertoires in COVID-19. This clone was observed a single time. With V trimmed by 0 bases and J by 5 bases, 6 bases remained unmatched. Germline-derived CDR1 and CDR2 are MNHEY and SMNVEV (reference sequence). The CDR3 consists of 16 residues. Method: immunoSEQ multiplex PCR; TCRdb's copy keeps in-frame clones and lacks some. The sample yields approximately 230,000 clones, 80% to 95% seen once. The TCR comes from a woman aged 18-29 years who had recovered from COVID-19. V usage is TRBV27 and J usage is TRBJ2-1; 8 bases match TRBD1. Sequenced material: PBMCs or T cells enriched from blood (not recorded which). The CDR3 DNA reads TGTGCCAGCAGTTTATCGAGGGACAGGTTGGACAATGAGCAGTTCTTC. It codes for CASSLSRDRLDNEQFF.